Presented here are 30 T cell receptor beta chains from one specimen sequenced in a study of cytomegalovirus exposure and HLA in healthy donors. The study ran its PCR with 60 Vbeta and 13 Jbeta primers. Data came from immunoSEQ multiplex PCR; TCRdb stores just in-frame clones and leaves some out. The sample has 100,000 or so clones, 60% to 85% seen once. The sequenced material came from PBMCs. These TCRs come from a man between 45 and 60 years old in good health and CMV-seronegative.

The CDR3 spells CASSVAGDQPQHF. CDR3 nucleotides: TGTGCCAGCAGTGTGGCAGGGGATCAGCCCCAGCATTTT. This chain connects TRBV2 to TRBJ1-5; tentatively, D is TRBD1 (6 bases). The germline V gene encodes CDR1 SNHLY and CDR2 FYNNEI. Trimming removed 4 bases at V and 5 bases at J, with 9 bases between. The CDR3 extends over 13 amino acids.

This sequence joins TRBV29-1 and TRBJ1-1, with 12 bases matching TRBD1. The length of the CDR3 is 16 residues. Looked up from germline, CDR1 is SQVTM and CDR2 is ANQGSEA. V gave up 6 bases and J gave up 5 bases; unmatched junction bases: 13. CDR3 coding DNA: TGCAGCGTGGTACCGGGACAGGGGGCGACAGGAACTGAAGCTTTCTTT. This gives the protein CSVVPGQGATGTEAFF.

The chain has TRBV4-3 and TRBJ2-7, with D possibly TRBD1 on 5 matching bases. The CDR3 runs to 16 residues. The germline V and J ends were trimmed by 0 bases and 0 bases, with 12 bases remaining between them. Germline assignment: CDR1 LGHNA and CDR2 YSLEER. CDR3 nucleotides: TGCGCCAGCAGCCAAGATATTATTGGGGCCTCCTACGAGCAGTACTTC. This translates into CASSQDIIGASYEQYF.

This sequence joins TRBV18 and TRBJ2-7, with a possible D match to TRBD1 (5 bases). The V gene lost 7 bases and the J gene lost 2 bases, with 9 bases spanning the gap. Germline-derived CDR1 and CDR2 are KGHSH and LQKENI. This CDR3 has 12 amino acids. CDR3 DNA: TGTGCCAGCTGTGACAGTACCTACGAGCAGTACTTC. Translated: CASCDSTYEQYF.

The chain combines TRBV25-1 with TRBJ1-2; D perhaps matches TRBD1 (5 bases). CDR1 and CDR2 (germline): MGHDK, SYGVNS. The CDR3 runs to 12 residues. The V end was cut by 6 bases, the J end by 7 bases, with 12 bases between. The CDR3 nucleotides read TGTGCCAGCAGAGGGGTAGGGGTTGGCTACACCTTC. It is translated as CASRGVGVGYTF.

This chain joins TRBV19 and TRBJ1-5; D may be TRBD1 (5 bases). V was trimmed by 6 bases and J by 2 bases, leaving 11 bases between them. Germline CDR1 and CDR2: LNHDA and SQIVND (reference sequence). The CDR3 is made up of 14 amino acids. In nucleotides, the CDR3 is TGTGCCAGTAGCTCGGGGGGTGGCAATCAGCCCCAGCATTTT. Amino acid sequence: CASSSGGGNQPQHF. Full variable domain (missing parts from reference TRBV19 and TRBJ1-5): DGGITQSPKYLFRKEGQNVTLSCEQNLNHDAMYWYRQDPGQGLRLIYYSQIVNDFQKGDIAEGYSVSREKKESFPLTVTSAQKNPTAFYLCASSSGGGNQPQHFGDGTRLSIL.

The chain uses TRBV19 and TRBJ1-5, with 8 positions matching TRBD1. The CDR3 consists of 14 residues. In germline, CDR1 is LNHDA, CDR2 SQIVND (reference sequence). The ends lost 4 bases at V and 7 bases at J; junction bases unmatched: 6. CDR3 DNA sequence: TGTGCCAGTAGTAGTTCGGCAGGGGGCCAGCCCCAGCATTTT. Its protein is CASSSSAGGQPQHF.

This rearrangement joins TRBV6-5 to TRBJ2-5; tentatively, D is TRBD2 (5 bases). Germline-derived CDR1 and CDR2 are MNHEY and SVGAGI. The length of the CDR3 is 15 residues. V lost 2 bases and J 2 bases, leaving 12 bases between the germline ends. The chain's CDR3 is CASSYARGSQETQYF. The CDR3 bases are TGTGCCAGCAGTTACGCCCGGGGATCACAAGAGACCCAGTACTTC.

In its sample, this clone was seen a few times. The chain combines TRBV4-3 with TRBJ1-4, with 9 bases lining up with TRBD1. The CDR3 is made up of 16 amino acids. Germline CDR1 and CDR2: LGHNA and YSLEER. The J segment lost 13 bases and the V segment lost 2 bases, leaving 14 bases of the junction unmatched. The CDR3 loop reads CASSQFTGGRVTRLFF. The DNA for the CDR3 is TGCGCCAGCAGCCAATTTACAGGGGGCAGGGTGACGAGACTGTTTTTT.

This chain links TRBV7-9 with TRBJ1-2, with TRBD1 identical over 7 bases. The CDR3 spans 14 residues. The germline V gene has CDR1 SEHNR and CDR2 FQNEAQ (reference sequence). The trim removed 6 bases at V and 3 bases at J, leaving 7 bases unmatched. The CDR3 sequence is CASRQQGSHYGYTF. DNA for the CDR3: TGTGCCAGCAGACAACAGGGGTCCCACTATGGCTACACCTTC. The full variable domain, completed using reference TRBV7-9 and TRBJ1-2, is DTGVSQNPRHKITKRGQNVTFRCDPISEHNRLYWYRQTLGQGPEFLTYFQNEAQLEKSRLLSDRFSAERPKGSFSTLEIQRTEQGDSAMYLCASRQQGSHYGYTFGSGTRLTVV.

The V and J genes are TRBV6-5 and TRBJ2-5; D is unresolved. CDR3 size: 14 residues. Trimming shortened V by 0 bases and J by 1 base, and 6 bases separated the two germline ends. Germline-derived CDR1 and CDR2 are MNHEY and SVGAGI. DNA for the CDR3: TGTGCCAGCAGTTACTCGGCACGCCAAGAGACCCAGTACTTC. Residues: CASSYSARQETQYF.

The chain recombines TRBV9 with TRBJ1-1; weak D call: TRBD1 (6 bases). The CDR3 runs to 13 residues. The germline V and J ends were trimmed by 2 bases and 6 bases, with 11 bases remaining between them. Germline CDR1 reads SGDLS; CDR2 reads YYNGEE. CDR3 residues: CASSVPGDPEAFF. The CDR3 DNA follows: TGTGCCAGCAGCGTTCCAGGGGATCCTGAAGCTTTCTTT.

The chain carries TRBV5-1 and TRBJ2-1, with D perhaps TRBD1 (6 bases). The CDR3 sequence is 15 residues long. The ends were cut back, 6 bases at V and 5 bases at J, with 18 bases in the middle. Germline V gene data show CDR1 as SGHRS and CDR2 as YFSETQ. CDR3 DNA: TGCGCCAGCACCCAACTGGGGGCTTGGAACAATGAGCAGTTCTTC. It is translated as CASTQLGAWNNEQFF. The full variable domain, with the rest looked up from reference TRBV5-1 and TRBJ2-1, is KAGVTQTPRYLIKTRGQQVTLSCSPISGHRSVSWYQQTPGQGLQFLFEYFSETQRNKGNFPGRFSGRQFSNSRSEMNVSTLELGDSALYLCASTQLGAWNNEQFFGPGTRLTVL.

This chain uses TRBV2 with TRBJ2-5, with 7 bases fitting TRBD1. CDR3 length equals 13 residues. Germline lookup yields CDR1 SNHLY and CDR2 FYNNEI. V was pared by 11 bases and J by 1 base, with 7 bases of the junction left unmatched. CDR3 DNA sequence: TGTGCCGGAAACCGGGACAGCCAAGAGACCCAGTACTTC. Translated, it gives CAGNRDSQETQYF.

CDR3 DNA sequence: TGTGCCAGCAGCGTAGCCCCGGGACAGAATTCACCCCTCCACTTT. It yields the protein CASSVAPGQNSPLHF. V gene TRBV9 combines with J gene TRBJ1-6; 7 bases map to TRBD1. There are 15 residues in the CDR3. Trimming cost V 0 bases and J 7 bases; bases outside gene matches: 4. Germline V gene data show CDR1 as SGDLS and CDR2 as YYNGEE.

The chain uses TRBV11-2 and TRBJ2-2, with 11 bases matching TRBD2. This CDR3 has 15 residues. Looked up from germline, CDR1 is SGHAT and CDR2 is FQNNGV. V shed 7 bases and J 1 base; nucleotides not matched to a gene: 2. The CDR3 loop is CASKGTSGNTGELFF. The DNA of the CDR3 is TGTGCCAGCAAGGGGACTAGCGGGAACACCGGGGAGCTGTTTTTT.

This chain uses TRBV6-1 with TRBJ2-7; 9 bases are shared with TRBD2. This CDR3 spans 14 amino acids. Looked up from germline, CDR1 is MNHNS and CDR2 is SASEGT. After removal of 6 bases from V and 2 bases from J, the junction contained 5 bases not matched to a gene. The CDR3 nucleotides read TGTGCCAGCAGGGAGGGACTAGCAACCTACGAGCAGTACTTC. This encodes CASREGLATYEQYF.

The V call is TRBV9, the J call TRBJ2-3, with 12 nucleotides matching TRBD2. V shed 2 bases and J 2 bases; nucleotides not matched to a gene: 9. The CDR3 runs 18 residues. Germline V gene data show CDR1 as SGDLS and CDR2 as YYNGEE. CDR3 loop: CASSVSTSGRGATDTQYF. As DNA, the CDR3 is TGTGCCAGCAGCGTTTCGACTAGCGGGAGAGGGGCCACAGATACGCAGTATTTT. The entire variable domain, with the rest obtained from reference TRBV9 and TRBJ2-3, is as follows: DSGVTQTPKHLITATGQRVTLRCSPRSGDLSVYWYQQSLDQGLQFLIQYYNGEERAKGNILERFSAQQFPDLHSELNLSSLELGDSALYFCASSVSTSGRGATDTQYFGPGTRLTVL.

The chain joins TRBV15 to TRBJ2-2; D is perhaps TRBD2 (5 bases). The CDR3 runs 14 residues. Germline CDR1 is LNHNV and CDR2 is YYDKDF (reference sequence). Between the trimmed V and J ends, which lost 0 bases and 5 bases, there was a span of 7 bases. The CDR3 is CATSRDTGTGELFF. Here the CDR3 DNA reads TGTGCCACCAGCAGAGATACGGGGACCGGGGAGCTGTTTTTT.

The chain is built from TRBV15 and TRBJ2-7; TRBD2 aligns across 8 bases. Germline CDR1 is LNHNV and CDR2 is YYDKDF (reference sequence). This CDR3 is built from 14 residues. V gave up 5 bases and J gave up 5 bases; unmatched junction bases: 8. CDR3 sequence reads: CATSGTRGGNEQYF. CDR3 DNA sequence: TGTGCCACCAGCGGTACCCGGGGGGGAAACGAGCAGTACTTC.

The chain links TRBV29-1 to TRBJ1-1, with D perhaps matching TRBD1 (6 bases). Trimming took 7 bases from V and 2 from J, leaving 11 bases between them. The CDR3 spans 12 residues. CDR1 SQVTM and CDR2 ANQGSEA come from the germline V gene. The CDR3 spells CSGGHSNTEAFF. CDR3 coding DNA: TGCAGCGGGGGACATTCAAACACTGAAGCTTTCTTT.

The rearrangement uses TRBV6-5 and TRBJ1-2; weak D call: TRBD1 (5 bases). The length of the CDR3 is 13 residues. The germline V gene has CDR1 MNHEY and CDR2 SVGAGI. Trimming took 6 bases from V and 8 from J, leaving 16 bases between them. In DNA, the CDR3 is TGTGCCAGCAGCCCGAAGGCAGGGCTGGGCTACACCTTC. This sequence encodes CASSPKAGLGYTF.

V and J are TRBV30 and TRBJ1-3; 9 bases map to TRBD1. This CDR3 has 15 amino acids. Germline CDR1 GTSNPN, CDR2 SVGIG (reference sequence). V shed 3 bases, J shed 2 bases, and the junction held 5 bases outside the gene matches. CDR3 coding DNA: TGTGCCTGGAGAGGGACAGGGAATACTGGAAACACCATATATTTT. This codes for CAWRGTGNTGNTIYF.

V and J are TRBV6-1 and TRBJ1-1; D is unclear. Trimming pared 1 base from V and 1 base from J, leaving 7 bases between. CDR3 length: 14 residues. Germline V gives CDR1 MNHNS, CDR2 SASEGT. This CDR3 reads CASSEVYRNTEAFF. In nucleotides, the CDR3 is TGTGCCAGCAGTGAAGTGTACAGGAACACTGAAGCTTTCTTT.

This rearrangement joins TRBV5-1 to TRBJ2-3; a possible D gene is TRBD1 (6 bases). The CDR3 covers 16 residues. Per the germline V gene, CDR1 is SGHRS and CDR2 is YFSETQ. V lost 0 bases to trimming and J lost 0 bases, with 11 bases between them. In DNA, the CDR3 is TGCGCCAGCAGCTTGGGGGTAACAGGGAGCACAGATACGCAGTATTTT. It specifies CASSLGVTGSTDTQYF.

This chain connects TRBV18 to TRBJ2-1, with TRBD1 as a possible D gene (5 bases). The CDR3 sequence is 16 residues long. The V gene lost 6 bases and the J gene lost 9 bases, with 24 bases spanning the gap. From germline, CDR1 is KGHSH and CDR2 LQKENI. CDR3 region: CASSPYSQVRSAEQFF. CDR3 bases: TGTGCCAGCTCTCCTTACTCACAGGTTCGATCGGCTGAGCAGTTCTTC.

V and J are TRBV15 and TRBJ2-7; D is undetermined. The length of the CDR3 is 12 residues. V gave up 3 bases and J gave up 7 bases, with 10 bases separating them. Germline CDR1 and CDR2: LNHNV and YYDKDF (reference sequence). The CDR3 loop reads CATSSVNWEQYF. CDR3 sequence (DNA): TGTGCCACCAGCAGTGTTAACTGGGAGCAGTACTTC.

The rearrangement links TRBV28 to TRBJ2-1, with 11 bases lining up with TRBD2. This CDR3 region has 13 residues. V shed 10 bases and J 7 bases; nucleotides not matched to a gene: 6. Germline CDR1 is MDHEN and CDR2 is SYDVKM. The CDR3 region has the DNA TGTGCCACTCTGACTAGCGGGACTAATGAGCAGTTCTTC. Its protein product is CATLTSGTNEQFF. Looking up the rest from reference TRBV28 and TRBJ2-1 gives the full variable domain: DVKVTQSSRYLVKRTGEKVFLECVQDMDHENMFWYRQDPGLGLRLIYFSYDVKMKEKGDIPEGYSVSREKKERFSLILESASTNQTSMYLCATLTSGTNEQFFGPGTRLTVL.

This sequence joins TRBV5-1 and TRBJ2-7; D perhaps matches TRBD2 (7 bases). Trimming stripped 3 bases from V and 0 bases from J, with 13 bases between. CDR1 is SGHRS and CDR2 is YFSETQ in the germline V gene. This CDR3 region has 15 residues. CDR3 amino acids: CASSWLGGDSYEQYF. The CDR3 nucleotides are TGCGCCAGCAGCTGGCTAGGGGGGGACTCCTACGAGCAGTACTTC.

This clone has more than one count but fewer than ten. This chain connects TRBV18 to TRBJ1-6; D may be TRBD1 (5 bases). Germline V gene data show CDR1 as KGHSH and CDR2 as LQKENI. CDR3 length: 15 residues. V was cut by 6 bases and J by 3 bases, with 12 bases left in between. The CDR3 nucleotides are TGTGCCAGCTCCCCTGGGGGGTTCTATAATTCACCCCTCCACTTT. This translates into CASSPGGFYNSPLHF. Complete variable domain (other parts from reference TRBV18 and TRBJ1-6): NAGVMQNPRHLVRRRGQEARLRCSPMKGHSHVYWYRQLPEEGLKFMVYLQKENIIDESGMPKERFSAEFPKEGPSILRIQQVVRGDSAAYFCASSPGGFYNSPLHFGNGTRLTVT.